Following are 22 T cell receptor beta chains from one sample sequenced in a study of technical replicates of blood from several donors. Data came from immunoSEQ multiplex PCR; TCRdb stores just in-frame clones and leaves some out. This sample has some 70,000 clones, with more than 75% found just once. The source material was PBMCs. Receptor source: a human donor in good health. Some clones in this sample may be carry-over from other donors' samples.

The chain carries TRBV6-6 and TRBJ2-7; 12 bases fit TRBD1. V lost 6 bases, J lost 4 bases, and 7 bases stayed unmatched. Germline loops: CDR1 MNHNY, CDR2 SVGAGI (reference sequence). The CDR3 sequence is 15 residues long. The CDR3 spells CASSPGQGARYEQYF. DNA for the CDR3: TGTGCCAGCAGCCCGGGACAGGGGGCCCGATACGAGCAGTACTTC.

The V call is TRBV7-3, the J call TRBJ2-1; 9 bases are shared with TRBD1. Germline trimming cut 1 base from V and 4 bases from J; bases unmatched to any gene: 8. CDR3 length equals 17 residues. The V gene's germline CDR1 is SGHTA and CDR2 FQGTGA. CDR3 bases: TGTGCCAGCAGCTTAAAGGTCGGACAGGGGAGATACAATGAGCAGTTCTTC. Its protein product is CASSLKVGQGRYNEQFF.

The rearrangement uses TRBV7-2 and TRBJ2-1, with D tentatively TRBD1 (6 bases). The length of the CDR3 is 14 residues. Germline CDR1 and CDR2: SGHTA and FQGNSA. Trimming removed 5 bases at V and 9 bases at J, with 17 bases between. As DNA, the CDR3 is TGTGCCAGCAGCCCCACACAGGGTAGGGGTGAGCAGTTCTTC. It translates to CASSPTQGRGEQFF.

The V call is TRBV27, the J call TRBJ2-1; D is uncertain. Trimming left V 7 bases short and J 12 bases short, with 13 bases between. The CDR3 runs 11 residues. CDR1 is MNHEY, CDR2 SMNVEV, per germline (reference sequence). CDR3 region: CASISLSWQFF. DNA of the CDR3: TGTGCCAGCATATCGTTGAGCTGGCAGTTCTTC.

The V and J genes are TRBV6-1 and TRBJ2-7; D call uncertain. This CDR3 comprises 13 residues. Trimming pared 8 bases from V and 3 bases from J, leaving 14 bases between. Germline CDR1 MNHNS, CDR2 SASEGT. Here the CDR3 reads CASGRHFFYEQYF. CDR3 DNA sequence: TGTGCCAGCGGCAGGCACTTTTTCTACGAGCAGTACTTC.

This clone is a singleton in its sample. This chain uses TRBV9 with TRBJ2-3; tentative D call: TRBD2 (6 bases). Per germline, CDR1 SGDLS and CDR2 YYNGEE. This CDR3 region has 15 residues. Trimming left V 0 bases short and J 1 base short, with 9 bases between. As DNA, the CDR3 is TGTGCCAGCAGCGTAGCGGCTAGCGGCACAGATACGCAGTATTTT. Its protein product is CASSVAASGTDTQYF.

This chain uses TRBV6-6 with TRBJ2-7, with 8 nucleotides matching TRBD1. CDR1 MNHNY and CDR2 SVGAGI come from the germline V gene (reference sequence). Trimming took 7 bases from V and 2 from J; bases not matched to a gene: 4. The CDR3 loop spans 13 amino acids. CDR3 DNA sequence: TGTGCCAGCAACCAGGGGGCTGCCTACGAGCAGTACTTC. This gives the protein CASNQGAAYEQYF.

The sample holds one count of this clone. The rearrangement joins TRBV5-3 to TRBJ2-2; the match to TRBD2 covers 12 bases. TRBV5-3 belongs to the ORF category, with a function that is uncertain. V dropped 4 bases and J dropped 0; count of bases not matched to a gene: 7. This CDR3 has 18 amino acids. CDR3 nucleotides: TGTGCCAGAAGCACCGGACTAGCGGGACCCGCGAACACCGGGGAGCTGTTTTTT. As protein: CARSTGLAGPANTGELFF.

CDR3 DNA sequence: TGTGCCAGCAGCTTGGGGACAGGGATCTATGGCTACACCTTC. This gives the protein CASSLGTGIYGYTF. V is TRBV5-6 and J is TRBJ1-2; 8 bases fit TRBD1. This CDR3 contains 14 residues. Looked up from germline, CDR1 is SGHDT and CDR2 is YYEEEE. V lost 0 bases and J lost 4; bases outside the gene matches: 2.

The rearrangement uses TRBV29-1 and TRBJ2-3, with a possible D match to TRBD1 (5 bases). The CDR3 extends over 14 amino acids. V was clipped by 4 bases and J by 2 bases, with 13 bases between them. Per germline, CDR1 SQVTM and CDR2 ANQGSEA. The CDR3 sequence: CSVAEGANTDTQYF. For the CDR3, the DNA is TGCAGCGTTGCCGAAGGGGCCAACACAGATACGCAGTATTTT.

V gene TRBV12-5 combines with J gene TRBJ2-1; D is undetermined. Germline V lookup: CDR1 LGHNT, CDR2 FRNRAP. The CDR3 length is 11 residues. Trimming removed 7 bases from V and 6 bases from J, with 7 bases in between. In nucleotides, the CDR3 is TGTGCTAGTGCCCTTTCCAATGAGCAGTTCTTC. Translated: CASALSNEQFF.

The V gene is TRBV5-1, the J gene TRBJ1-1; D not resolved. This CDR3 spans 15 amino acids. V lost 4 bases and J 0 bases, leaving 13 bases between the germline ends. The germline CDR1 and CDR2 sequences are SGHRS and YFSETQ. The CDR3 nucleotides are TGCGCCAGCAGCCCTGAGGTGTTTCTGAACACTGAAGCTTTCTTT. Protein product: CASSPEVFLNTEAFF.

The rearrangement joins TRBV6-5 to TRBJ2-7; TRBD2 aligns across 8 bases. Germline V CDR1 and CDR2: MNHEY, SVGAGI. The CDR3 totals 16 residues. V lost 0 bases, J lost 7 bases, and 11 bases stayed unmatched. The CDR3 region has the DNA TGTGCCAGCAGTTACTCCCGCGGGAGGTCCGCGGGGGAGCAGTACTTC. It specifies CASSYSRGRSAGEQYF.

The V gene is TRBV19, the J gene TRBJ2-1, with TRBD2 matching over 11 bases. Germline V lookup: CDR1 LNHDA, CDR2 SQIVND (reference sequence). J gave up 4 bases and V 5 bases, and 10 bases lay outside the gene matches. This CDR3 is 17 amino acids long. CDR3 DNA sequence: TGTGCCAGTAGTCCGATTAGCGGGAGGGCCTCGTACAATGAGCAGTTCTTC. This encodes CASSPISGRASYNEQFF.

This chain uses TRBV27 with TRBJ1-6, with 7 bases lining up with TRBD1. Germline V lookup: CDR1 MNHEY, CDR2 SMNVEV (reference sequence). The ends lost 1 base at V and 8 bases at J; junction bases unmatched: 5. This CDR3 is built from 15 residues. The DNA of the CDR3 is TGTGCCAGCAGTTTATTAGGGGGCTTGGATTCACCCCTCCACTTT. It specifies CASSLLGGLDSPLHF.

The V call is TRBV2, the J call TRBJ2-5; weak D call: TRBD2 (5 bases). Trimming left V 3 bases short and J 4 bases short, with 9 bases between. Germline V gives CDR1 SNHLY, CDR2 FYNNEI. This CDR3 is 13 amino acids long. The CDR3 loop is CASSERERETQYF. DNA for the CDR3: TGTGCCAGCAGTGAGAGGGAGAGAGAGACCCAGTACTTC.

This CDR3 is CASRNRGLRDSPLHF. DNA of the CDR3: TGTGCCAGCAGGAACAGGGGGCTAAGGGATTCACCCCTCCACTTT. V is TRBV6-1 and J is TRBJ1-6; 9 nucleotides agree with TRBD1. This CDR3 has 15 residues. J was trimmed by 8 bases and V by 6 bases; bases with no gene match: 8. Germline V gives CDR1 MNHNS, CDR2 SASEGT.

This clone has just one count. V and J are TRBV4-3 and TRBJ1-2, with D unresolved. V shed 0 bases and J shed 3 bases, with 11 bases lying between them. Germline CDR1 LGHNA, CDR2 YSLEER. The CDR3 consists of 15 residues. This chain's CDR3 is CASSQDLQRDYGYTF. The CDR3 nucleotides are TGCGCCAGCAGCCAAGATCTACAGAGGGACTATGGCTACACCTTC.

The chain carries TRBV7-9 and TRBJ1-5; 8 nucleotides match TRBD1. CDR3 length equals 14 residues. Germline CDR1 and CDR2: SEHNR and FQNEAQ (reference sequence). V was pared by 5 bases and J by 7 bases, with 7 bases of the junction left unmatched. DNA of the CDR3: TGTGCCAGCAGCGGGGGACAGGACGCCCAGCCCCAGCATTTT. It codes for CASSGGQDAQPQHF.

The chain links TRBV5-5 to TRBJ1-1, with 9 bases lining up with TRBD1. V gave up 4 bases and J gave up 4 bases; unmatched junction bases: 2. Germline V gene data show CDR1 as SGHKS and CDR2 as YYEKEE (reference sequence). This CDR3 has 13 amino acids. The DNA for the CDR3 is TGTGCCAGCAGCCGACAGGGGGGCACTGAAGCTTTCTTT. As protein: CASSRQGGTEAFF. Drawing the rest from reference TRBV5-5 and TRBJ1-1, the complete variable domain is DAGVTQSPTHLIKTRGQQVTLRCSPISGHKSVSWYQQVLGQGPQFIFQYYEKEERGRGNFPDRFSARQFPNYSSELNVNALLLGDSALYLCASSRQGGTEAFFGQGTRLTVV.

The V and J genes are TRBV29-1 and TRBJ2-5; the D gene is possibly TRBD1 (5 bases). The CDR3 totals 14 residues. The germline V and J ends were trimmed by 6 bases and 4 bases, with 18 bases remaining between them. The V gene's germline CDR1 is SQVTM and CDR2 ANQGSEA. The CDR3 DNA reads TGCAGCGTCGCCCCCGACCCCCAGGGAGAGACCCAGTACTTC. Protein product: CSVAPDPQGETQYF.

The chain couples TRBV18 to TRBJ2-5; perhaps TRBD1 as D (6 bases). The germline CDR1 and CDR2 sequences are KGHSH and LQKENI. The CDR3 has 15 residues. V lost 3 bases and J 2 bases, leaving 13 bases between the germline ends. The CDR3 reads CASSPWEGGQETQYF. The CDR3 DNA is TGTGCCAGCTCACCTTGGGAAGGGGGTCAAGAGACCCAGTACTTC.